The clone carrying this TCR beta chain turned up a few times. Its antigen is undetermined. The TCR beta cDNA libraries contained unique molecular identifiers. The authors obtained roughly 0.5 million cDNA molecules from around 1 to 9.1 million T cells. One entry per CDR3 protein, called by TCRdb with MiXCR from the PCR reads. The table lists roughly 800,000 distinct CDR3 sequences, under 70% of them singletons. These data are taken from a study of post-analysis software for immune sequencing data. Study-wide points: TRBV5-6, TRBV5-1 and TRBV20-1 were among 4 or 5 TRBV segments more frequent in patients than controls.

Trimming cost V 1 base and J 12 bases, with 10 bases left between them. Germline V CDR1 and CDR2: MNHNY, SVGAGI (reference sequence). CDR3 length: 12 residues. The chain is built from TRBV6-6 and TRBJ2-1; possibly TRBD1 for D (5 bases). The receptor's source is a girl aged 5-17 years with multiple sclerosis. Material for sequencing was blood. CDR3 sequence: CASSYLDRGQFF. As DNA, the CDR3 is TGTGCCAGCAGTTACTTAGATAGGGGGCAGTTCTTC.